This T cell receptor beta chain is drawn from a study of Graves' ophthalmopathy and Graves' hyperthyroidism. Study-wide results and caveats: The authors also found most expanded thyroid clonotypes above 0.001 frequency in blood.

Note on this clonotype: What it recognizes is unknown.

Exclusion applied to patients with other autoimmune diseases, uncontrolled infections, pregnancy or lactation. The diagnosis was founded upon clinical symptoms, serum thyroxine, TRAb, thyroid ultrasound and orbital computed tomography. RNA transcripts provided the template for amplifying TCR beta CDR3 regions. First-round RT-PCR employed HTBI primers, with a second-round multiplex PCR after it. TCRdb reprocessed the multiplex PCR reads via MiXCR and lists one record per CDR3 protein. This sample has over a million distinct CDR3 sequences, with around a third found just once. V gave up 4 bases and J gave up 11 bases, with 18 bases separating them. Germline loops: CDR1 MNHEY, CDR2 SVGAGI. The CDR3 has 14 amino acids.

The gene calls are TRBV6-5 and TRBJ1-5; D ambiguous. The sequenced sample consisted of peripheral blood or thyroid tissue (not recorded which). The source is an adult man with Graves' hyperthyroidism. For the CDR3, the DNA is TGTGCCAGCAGTTCGCGGGGAGGTGGGGAGACCCAGCATTTT. This translates into CASSSRGGGETQHF.